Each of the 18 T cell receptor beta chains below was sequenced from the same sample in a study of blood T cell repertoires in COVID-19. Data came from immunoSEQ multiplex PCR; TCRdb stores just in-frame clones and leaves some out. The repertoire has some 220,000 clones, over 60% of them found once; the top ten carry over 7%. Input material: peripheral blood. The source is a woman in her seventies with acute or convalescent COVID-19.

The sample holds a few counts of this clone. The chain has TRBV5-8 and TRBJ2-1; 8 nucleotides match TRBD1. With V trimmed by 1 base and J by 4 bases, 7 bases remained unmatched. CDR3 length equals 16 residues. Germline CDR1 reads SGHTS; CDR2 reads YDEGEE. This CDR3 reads CASSLFSGQVYNEQFF. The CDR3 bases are TGTGCCAGCAGCTTGTTTTCGGGACAGGTATACAATGAGCAGTTCTTC.

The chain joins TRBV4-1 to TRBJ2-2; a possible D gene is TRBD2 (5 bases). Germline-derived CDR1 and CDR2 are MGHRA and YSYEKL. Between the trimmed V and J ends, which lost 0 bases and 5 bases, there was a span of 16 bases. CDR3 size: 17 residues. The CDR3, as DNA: TGCGCCAGCAGCCAAGACCCTTCCGGACTGGGAACCGGGGAGCTGTTTTTT. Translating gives CASSQDPSGLGTGELFF.

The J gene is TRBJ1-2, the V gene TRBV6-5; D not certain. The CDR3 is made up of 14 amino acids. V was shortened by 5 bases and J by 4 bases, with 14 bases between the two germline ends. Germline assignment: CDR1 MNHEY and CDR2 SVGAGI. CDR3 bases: TGTGCCAGCAGTACACGTGGTGAGGCCTATGGCTACACCTTC. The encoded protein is CASSTRGEAYGYTF.

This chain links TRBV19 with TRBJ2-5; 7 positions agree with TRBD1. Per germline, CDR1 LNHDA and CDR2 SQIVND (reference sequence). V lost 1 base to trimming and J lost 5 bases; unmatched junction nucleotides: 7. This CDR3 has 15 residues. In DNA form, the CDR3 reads TGTGCCAGTAGTATAGGGGGGACAGCCGGGGAGACCCAGTACTTC. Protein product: CASSIGGTAGETQYF.

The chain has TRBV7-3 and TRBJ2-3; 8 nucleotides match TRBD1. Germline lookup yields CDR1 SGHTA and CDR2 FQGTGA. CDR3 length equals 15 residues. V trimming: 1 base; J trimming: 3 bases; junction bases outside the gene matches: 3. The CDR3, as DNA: TGTGCCAGCAGCTTAAAGAGGGACAGGACAGATACGCAGTATTTT. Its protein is CASSLKRDRTDTQYF. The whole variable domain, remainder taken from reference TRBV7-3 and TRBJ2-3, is GAGVSQTPSNKVTEKGKYVELRCDPISGHTALYWYRQSLGQGPEFLIYFQGTGAADDSGLPNDRFFAVRPEGSVSTLKIQRTERGDSAVYLCASSLKRDRTDTQYFGPGTRLTVL.

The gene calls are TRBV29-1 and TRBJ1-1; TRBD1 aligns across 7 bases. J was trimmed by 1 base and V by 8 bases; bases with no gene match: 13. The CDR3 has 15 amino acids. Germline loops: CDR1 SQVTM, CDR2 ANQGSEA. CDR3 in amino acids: CSFLDIGGKNTEAFF. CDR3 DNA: TGCAGCTTCCTCGATATAGGGGGCAAGAACACTGAAGCTTTCTTT. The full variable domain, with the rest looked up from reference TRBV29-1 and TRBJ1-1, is SAVISQKPSRDICQRGTSLTIQCQVDSQVTMMFWYRQQPGQSLTLIATANQGSEATYESGFVIDKFPISRPNLTFSTLTVSNMSPEDSSIYLCSFLDIGGKNTEAFFGQGTRLTVV.

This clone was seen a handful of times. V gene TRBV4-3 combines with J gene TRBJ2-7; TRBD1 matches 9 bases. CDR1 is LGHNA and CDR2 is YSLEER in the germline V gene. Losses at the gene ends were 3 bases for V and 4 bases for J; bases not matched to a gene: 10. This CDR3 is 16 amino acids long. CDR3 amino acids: CASSHELQGARYEQYF. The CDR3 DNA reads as TGCGCCAGCAGCCATGAATTACAGGGGGCGCGTTACGAGCAGTACTTC.

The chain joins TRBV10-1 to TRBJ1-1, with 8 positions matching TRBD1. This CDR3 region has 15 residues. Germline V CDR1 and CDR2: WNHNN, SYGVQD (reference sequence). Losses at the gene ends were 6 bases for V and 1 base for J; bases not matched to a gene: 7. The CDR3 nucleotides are TGCGCCAGCAGCCACAGGACAGGGCCGAACACTGAAGCTTTCTTT. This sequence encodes CASSHRTGPNTEAFF.

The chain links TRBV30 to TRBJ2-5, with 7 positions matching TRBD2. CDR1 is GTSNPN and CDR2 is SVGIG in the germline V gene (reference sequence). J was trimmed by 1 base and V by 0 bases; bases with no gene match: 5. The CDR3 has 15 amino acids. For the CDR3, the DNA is TGTGCCTGGAGTGTTAAGGCGGGAGCCCAAGAGACCCAGTACTTC. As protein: CAWSVKAGAQETQYF.

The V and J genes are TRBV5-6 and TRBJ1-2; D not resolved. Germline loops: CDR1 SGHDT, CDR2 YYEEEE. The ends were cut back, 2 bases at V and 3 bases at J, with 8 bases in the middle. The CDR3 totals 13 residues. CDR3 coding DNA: TGTGCCAGCAGCTTTGACGGAGACTATGGCTACACCTTC. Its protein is CASSFDGDYGYTF.

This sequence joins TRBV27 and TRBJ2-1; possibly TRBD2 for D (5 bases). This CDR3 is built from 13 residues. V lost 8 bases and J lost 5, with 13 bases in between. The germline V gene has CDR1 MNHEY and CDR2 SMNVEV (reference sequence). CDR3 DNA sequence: TGTGCCAGCTTCGGGGTGGCGGACAATGAGCAGTTCTTC. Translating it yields CASFGVADNEQFF.

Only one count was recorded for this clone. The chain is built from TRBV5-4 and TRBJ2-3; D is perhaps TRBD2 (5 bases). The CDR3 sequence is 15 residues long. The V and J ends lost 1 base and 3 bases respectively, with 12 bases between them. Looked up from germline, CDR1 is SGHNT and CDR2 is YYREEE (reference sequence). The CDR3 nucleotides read TGTGCCAGCAGCTTGAGAGCAGGCGGGACAGATACGCAGTATTTT. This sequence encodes CASSLRAGGTDTQYF.

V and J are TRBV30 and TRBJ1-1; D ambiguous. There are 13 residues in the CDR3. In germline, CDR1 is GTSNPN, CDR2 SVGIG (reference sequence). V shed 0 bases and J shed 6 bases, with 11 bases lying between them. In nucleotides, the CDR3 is TGTGCCTGGAGTGTACGCTTGAGCGCTGAAGCTTTCTTT. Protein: CAWSVRLSAEAFF.

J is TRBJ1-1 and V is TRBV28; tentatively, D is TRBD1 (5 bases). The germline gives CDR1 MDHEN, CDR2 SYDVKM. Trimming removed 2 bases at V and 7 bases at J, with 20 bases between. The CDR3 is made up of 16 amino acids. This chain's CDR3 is CASSLNVGASIGEAFF. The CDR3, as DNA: TGTGCCAGCAGTTTAAATGTAGGGGCCTCCATAGGTGAAGCTTTCTTT.

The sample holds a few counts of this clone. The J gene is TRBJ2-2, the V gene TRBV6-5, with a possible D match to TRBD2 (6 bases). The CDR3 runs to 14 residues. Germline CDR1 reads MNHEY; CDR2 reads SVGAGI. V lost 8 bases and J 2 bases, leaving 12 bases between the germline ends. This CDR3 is CASPGTPNTGELFF. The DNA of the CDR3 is TGTGCCAGCCCCGGGACTCCAAACACCGGGGAGCTGTTTTTT.

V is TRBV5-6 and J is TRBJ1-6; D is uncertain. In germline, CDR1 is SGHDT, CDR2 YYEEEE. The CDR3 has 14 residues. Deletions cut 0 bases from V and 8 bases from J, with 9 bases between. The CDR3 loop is CASSLGTVYSPLHF. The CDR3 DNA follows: TGTGCCAGCAGCTTGGGGACTGTTTATTCACCCCTCCACTTT.

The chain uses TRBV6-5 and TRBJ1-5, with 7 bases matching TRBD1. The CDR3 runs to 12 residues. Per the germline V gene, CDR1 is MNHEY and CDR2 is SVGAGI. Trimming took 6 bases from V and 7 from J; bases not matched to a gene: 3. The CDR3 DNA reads TGTGCCAGCAGAACAGGGGACCAGCCCCAGCATTTT. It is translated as CASRTGDQPQHF.

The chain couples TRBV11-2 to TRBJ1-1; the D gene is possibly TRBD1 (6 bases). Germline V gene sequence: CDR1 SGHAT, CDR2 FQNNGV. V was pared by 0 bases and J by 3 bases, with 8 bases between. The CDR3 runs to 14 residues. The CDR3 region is CASSLDGQYTEAFF. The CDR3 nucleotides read TGTGCCAGCAGCTTAGACGGACAGTACACTGAAGCTTTCTTT.